Shown below are 7 T cell receptor beta chains from a single sample sequenced in a study of spatial heterogeneity in lung cancer. Time point noted: sample taken at primary tumor resection. Unsorted tumor, nontumor lung tissue or cryopreserved PBMC supplied the whole RNA. TCRdb passed the 5' RACE reads through MiXCR, listing each CDR3 protein once. Counted here are some 8,900 distinct CDR3 sequences, 4% to 5% occurring once; the ten biggest clones make up approximately 29%. Sequenced material: PBMCs, taken at surgery. All receptors derive from a male donor with early-stage non-small cell lung cancer.

By its share, this clonotype is medium-sized. This beta chain slipped into a library made for alpha chains as a stray read, so its size is not meaningful. The chain joins TRBV3-1 to TRBJ2-5; 7 bases fit TRBD1. The CDR3 spans 15 residues. Germline CDR1 LGHDT, CDR2 YNNKEL (reference sequence). After removal of 2 bases from V and 5 bases from J, the junction contained 8 bases not matched to a gene. CDR3 amino acids: CASSQQTGVGETQYF. The CDR3 bases are TGTGCCAGCAGCCAACAAACAGGGGTAGGGGAGACCCAGTACTTC.

This clonotype was observed many times. The junction and the germline gene differ at one end; a read error may be behind it. Since it is a stray read in a library aimed at alpha chains, this beta chain has a size that is not meaningful. The genes are TRBV3-1 and TRBJ2-2; the D gene is possibly TRBD1 (5 bases). There are 12 residues in the CDR3. Per germline, CDR1 LGHDT and CDR2 YNNKEL (reference sequence). CDR3 DNA sequence: TGTGCCAGCAGTCAAGGGGCGGGGGAGCTGTTTTTT. This sequence encodes CASSQGAGELFF.

In this sample, this clonotype is medium-sized (0.01 to 0.1%). This beta chain appears as a stray read in a library generated for alpha chains; its size is not informative. The chain joins TRBV5-1 to TRBJ1-6, with D unclear. The V end lost 3 bases, the J end lost 7 bases, and 14 bases lay between the germline ends. CDR1 SGHRS and CDR2 YFSETQ come from the germline V gene. The CDR3 sequence is 15 residues long. This CDR3 reads CASSSTPDPNSPLHF. CDR3 DNA sequence: TGCGCCAGCAGCTCCACCCCCGATCCGAATTCACCCCTCCACTTT. Looking up the rest from reference TRBV5-1 and TRBJ1-6 gives the full variable domain: KAGVTQTPRYLIKTRGQQVTLSCSPISGHRSVSWYQQTPGQGLQFLFEYFSETQRNKGNFPGRFSGRQFSNSRSEMNVSTLELGDSALYLCASSSTPDPNSPLHFGNGTRLTVT.

By sample share, this clonotype is medium-sized. This beta chain is an off-target read within a library intended for alpha chains, so its frequency means little. V usage is TRBV2 and J usage is TRBJ2-3; D not certain. Germline V gives CDR1 SNHLY, CDR2 FYNNEI. V dropped 1 base and J dropped 0 bases, with 8 bases sitting between them. CDR3 length: 15 amino acids. Here the CDR3 DNA reads TGTGCCAGCAGTGAAGGGGATTCTAGCACAGATACGCAGTATTTT. Its translation: CASSEGDSSTDTQYF.

The sample holds a few counts of this clonotype. This beta chain turned up in a library designed for alpha chains; as an off-target read, its abundance says little. The J gene is TRBJ1-1, the V gene TRBV14; D not resolved. Trimming took off 1 base at V and 3 bases at J, with 3 bases between the two ends. There are 12 residues in the CDR3. Germline lookup yields CDR1 SGHDN and CDR2 FVKESK. The CDR3 nucleotides read TGTGCCAGCAGCCAAGTCTACACTGAAGCTTTCTTT. It is translated as CASSQVYTEAFF. The full variable domain, rest sourced from reference TRBV14 and TRBJ1-1, is EAGVTQFPSHSVIEKGQTVTLRCDPISGHDNLYWYRRVMGKEIKFLLHFVKESKQDESGMPNNRFLAERTGGTYSTLKVQPAELEDSGVYFCASSQVYTEAFFGQGTRLTVV.

This clonotype has a handful of counts. In a library made to pick up alpha chains, this beta chain is a stray read with a size that means little. The chain uses TRBV7-2 and TRBJ2-7; no firm D call. The CDR3 is 15 amino acids. Germline values: CDR1 SGHTA, CDR2 FQGNSA. The V gene lost 0 bases and the J gene lost 1 base, with 10 bases spanning the gap. CDR3 loop: CASSLALGQSYEQYF. DNA of the CDR3: TGTGCCAGCAGCTTAGCGCTGGGCCAGTCCTACGAGCAGTACTTC.

This clonotype was counted many times. In a library made to pick up alpha chains, this beta chain is a stray read with a size that means little. V and J are TRBV28 and TRBJ2-3, with 8 nucleotides matching TRBD1. From germline, CDR1 is MDHEN and CDR2 SYDVKM. This CDR3 region has 14 residues. J lost 2 bases, V lost 6 bases, and 4 bases had no gene match. CDR3 nucleotide sequence: TGTGCCAGCAGCTCGACAGGGGCCACAGATACGCAGTATTTT. Encoded protein: CASSSTGATDTQYF.